This TCR beta chain stems from a study of type 1 and type 2 diabetes patients. Study conclusions and caveats: In CD4+ and CD8+ T cells, type 2 diabetes diversity exceeded type 1.

Trimming left V 5 bases short and J 6 bases short, with 13 bases between. The CDR3 extends over 14 amino acids. Germline loops: CDR1 LNHDA, CDR2 SQIVND (reference sequence). The PCR template was genomic DNA. Amplification of the beta chain CDR3 used 30 forward and 13 reverse multiplex primers. TCRdb processed the multiplex PCR reads anew with MiXCR; each CDR3 protein has one entry. The sample has about 290,000 distinct CDR3 sequences, roughly 48% seen once. In regard to this clonotype: Antigen: not known.

Anyone with other autoimmune disease or infection in the prior four weeks was excluded. The chain uses TRBV19 and TRBJ1-4; D is undetermined. Sequenced input: peripheral blood mononuclear cells (PBMCs). The TCR originated in a man aged 18 to 30 with type 2 diabetes. CDR3 region: CASSPRRGDEKLFF. CDR3 nucleotide sequence: TGTGCCAGTAGTCCTCGGCGTGGGGATGAAAAACTGTTTTTT.